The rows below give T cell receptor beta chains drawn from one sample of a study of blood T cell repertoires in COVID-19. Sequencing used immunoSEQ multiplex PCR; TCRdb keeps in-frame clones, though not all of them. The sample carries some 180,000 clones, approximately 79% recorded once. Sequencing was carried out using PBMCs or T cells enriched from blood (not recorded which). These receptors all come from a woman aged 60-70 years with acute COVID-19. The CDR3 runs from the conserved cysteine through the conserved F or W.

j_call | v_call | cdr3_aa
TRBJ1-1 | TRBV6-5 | CASSPDRQGTEAFF
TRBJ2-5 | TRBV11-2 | CASSFGLAGDGTQYF
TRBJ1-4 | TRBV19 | CASSIARGGYEKLFF
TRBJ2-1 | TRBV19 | CARIRGRAYNEQFF
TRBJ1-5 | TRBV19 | CASSDTGKQPQHF
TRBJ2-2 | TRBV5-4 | CASSREPLGANTGELFF
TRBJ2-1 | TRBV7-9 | CASSWDSNEQFF
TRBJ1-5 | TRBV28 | CASRTGVNQPQHF
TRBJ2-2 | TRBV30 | CAWRGGSFTGELFF
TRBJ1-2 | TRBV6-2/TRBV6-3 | CASSYSTGGGGYTF
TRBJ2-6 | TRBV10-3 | CAISEGPESSGANVLTF
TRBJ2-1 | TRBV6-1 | CASSVTGQSYYNEQFF
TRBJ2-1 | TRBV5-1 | CASSGQGANNEQFF
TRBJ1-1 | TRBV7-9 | CASSLGGGTQQGKGTEAFF
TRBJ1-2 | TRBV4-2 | CASSQNANGYTF
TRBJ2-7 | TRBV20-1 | CSAGHSYEQYF
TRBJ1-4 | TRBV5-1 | CASSFGKKSEKLFF
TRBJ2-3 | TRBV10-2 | CASTKREYTDTQYF
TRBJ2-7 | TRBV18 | CASSPPMTGRSYEQYF
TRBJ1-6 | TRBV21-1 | CASSRGDRVGYYNSPLHF
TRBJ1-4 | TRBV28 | CASSFPREAQRVFF
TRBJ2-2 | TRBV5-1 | CASSLVGLPNTGELFF
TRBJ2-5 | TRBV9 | CASSLSGRLETQYF
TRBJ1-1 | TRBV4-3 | CASSRAQGNTEAFF
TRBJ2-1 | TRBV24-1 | CATSRLHNEQFF
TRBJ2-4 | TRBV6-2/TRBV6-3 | CASSRQGAAKNIQYF
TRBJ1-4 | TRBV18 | CASSRTGGEATNEKLFF
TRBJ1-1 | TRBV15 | CATSRSQGMNTEAFF
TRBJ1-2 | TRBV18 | CASSPGQGDYGYTF
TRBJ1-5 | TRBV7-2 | CASSRDSRNQPQHF
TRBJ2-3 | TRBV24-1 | CATSARGGSDTQYF
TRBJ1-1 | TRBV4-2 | CASSQGGGGDDTEAFF
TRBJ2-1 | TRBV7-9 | CATNEQFF
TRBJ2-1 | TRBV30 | CAWETGLLAGGSYNEQFF
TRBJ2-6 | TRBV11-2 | CASREGDSGANVLTF
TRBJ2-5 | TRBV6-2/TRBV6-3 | CASSPLGGGVVGETQYF
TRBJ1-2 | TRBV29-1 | CSVELYSGYTF
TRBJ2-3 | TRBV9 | CASSPGDPQTDTQYF
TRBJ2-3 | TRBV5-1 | CASSLGAAGGVRTDTQYF
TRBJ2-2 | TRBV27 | CASSFTSGNTGELFF
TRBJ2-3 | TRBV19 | CASRPTFTDTQYF
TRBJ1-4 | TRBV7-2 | CASSLGQGGYSEKLFF
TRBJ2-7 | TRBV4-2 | CASSRLGGGVSYEQYF
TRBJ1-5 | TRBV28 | CASSSLRGADQPQHF
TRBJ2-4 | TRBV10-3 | CAISLDRGGGIQYF
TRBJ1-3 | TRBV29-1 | CSVDGGQGNTIYF
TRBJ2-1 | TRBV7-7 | CASSLRLAGDNEQFF
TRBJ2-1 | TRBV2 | CASRRTGLAGEPGNEQFF